The subject of this entry is one TCR beta chain. This entry belongs to a study of sequential checkpoint blockade in melanoma. Study as a whole: First-line arms were nivolumab then ipilimumab, or the reverse, randomized 1:1. Both treatment sequences were followed by maintenance nivolumab.

This CDR3 is built from 15 residues. Germline V gene data show CDR1 as SGDLS and CDR2 as YYNGEE. Assay used: immunoSEQ multiplex PCR; TCRdb lists only in-frame clones, some missing. This table has under 50,000 clones, more than 70% appearing once. Regarding treatment: randomized to nivolumab then ipilimumab (arm A) or the reverse (arm B). DNA-damaging chemotherapy had not been given to any patient beforehand. Sorted cells were live CD3+CD8+, lacking CD19 and CD56, from PBMCs. Sequenced here: CD8+ T cells sorted from blood (inferred from file names), sampled from a patient given nivolumab and ipilimumab in sequence. The chain couples TRBV9 to TRBJ2-5, with 9 positions matching TRBD1. The DNA end is a closer match to TRBJ2-7, so the J assignment may be wrong. The receptor was isolated from a human donor with melanoma. This CDR3 is CASSVRDRADYEQYF. In DNA, the CDR3 is TGTGCCAGCAGCGTCCGGGACAGGGCCGACTACGAGCAGTACTTC.